These 2 T cell receptor beta chains were all obtained from the same sample, sequenced in a study of blood T cell repertoires in COVID-19. Generated by immunoSEQ multiplex PCR, the TCRdb table keeps only in-frame clones and is missing some. The table records about 470,000 clones, about nine tenths of them present only once. The sequencing sample was made of PBMCs or T cells enriched from blood (not recorded which). These receptors were collected from a woman aged 18 to 35 who had recovered from COVID-19.

The V call is TRBV20-1, the J call TRBJ2-2; 8 bases line up with TRBD2. Unmatched junction bases numbered 11, after V lost 3 bases and J lost 5 bases. Germline CDR1 reads DFQATT; CDR2 reads SNEGSKA (reference sequence). The CDR3 is made up of 16 amino acids. CDR3 sequence reads: CSASFPGLVGTGELFF. CDR3 DNA sequence: TGCAGTGCTAGTTTCCCGGGACTAGTAGGTACCGGGGAGCTGTTTTTT.

This clone was observed a single time. The rearrangement uses TRBV5-3 and TRBJ1-5, with D hard to call. TRBV5-3 is designated an ORF whose function remains uncertain. V lost 1 base to trimming and J lost 1 base, with 30 bases between them. The CDR3 covers 22 residues. CDR3 coding DNA: TGTGCCAGAAGCTTGTTTCGGAGGGTGATAGCTTATTTTATAGCGAGCAATCAGCCCCAGCATTTT. This codes for CARSLFRRVIAYFIASNQPQHF.